A selection of T cell receptor beta chains follows, all from one sample in a study of B cell selection in AIRE deficiency. Repertoires were generated with immunoSEQ multiplex PCR, while TCRdb's copy carries only in-frame clones and drops some. There are about 25,000 clones in the sample; roughly 96% occur only once, and roughly 0.25% lies in the top ten. The specimen sequenced was CD4+CD127+ conventional T cells sorted from PBMCs. The receptors originated from a human donor in good health. Both conserved end residues are part of each CDR3. A D gene is named only where the DNA matches it firmly. The listing skips clone size in some rows; elsewhere it reads once, few, many or a size class.

cdr3_length: 14
clone_size: once
v_call: TRBV27
d_call: -
j_call: TRBJ1-2
cdr3_aa: CASSSGSRSYGYTF
cdr3_nt: TGTGCCAGCAGTTCAGGGTCCAGATCCTATGGCTACACCTTC

cdr3_length: 15
clone_size: -
v_call: TRBV6-4
d_call: -
j_call: TRBJ2-5
cdr3_aa: CASSDSGRGQETQYF
cdr3_nt: TGTGCCAGCAGTGACTCGGGCAGGGGTCAAGAGACCCAGTACTTC

cdr3_length: 15
clone_size: -
v_call: TRBV2
d_call: -
j_call: TRBJ2-1
cdr3_aa: CASSEGRGSYNEQFF
cdr3_nt: TGTGCCAGCAGTGAAGGACGGGGCTCCTACAATGAGCAGTTCTTC

cdr3_length: 14
clone_size: -
v_call: TRBV5-1
d_call: -
j_call: TRBJ1-4
cdr3_aa: CASSSRQGLGKLFF
cdr3_nt: TGCGCCAGCAGCTCAAGGCAGGGGCTAGGAAAACTGTTTTTT

cdr3_length: 15
clone_size: -
v_call: TRBV7-9
d_call: -
j_call: TRBJ2-2
cdr3_aa: CASSPGLLNTGELFF
cdr3_nt: TGTGCCAGCAGCCCAGGACTGCTGAACACCGGGGAGCTGTTTTTT

cdr3_length: 14
clone_size: -
v_call: TRBV7-9
d_call: -
j_call: TRBJ1-1
cdr3_aa: CASSLAAGNTEAFF
cdr3_nt: TGTGCCAGCAGCTTAGCGGCGGGGAACACTGAAGCTTTCTTT

cdr3_length: 13
clone_size: -
v_call: TRBV19
d_call: TRBD2
j_call: TRBJ2-5
cdr3_aa: CASRVAGQETQYF
cdr3_nt: TGTGCCAGTAGAGTAGCGGGACAAGAGACCCAGTACTTC

cdr3_length: 11
clone_size: -
v_call: TRBV20-1
d_call: -
j_call: TRBJ2-5
cdr3_aa: CSARQQETQYF
cdr3_nt: TGCAGTGCTAGGCAGCAAGAGACCCAGTACTTC

cdr3_length: 11
clone_size: -
v_call: TRBV20-1
d_call: TRBD2
j_call: TRBJ2-1
cdr3_aa: CSARAAGGQIF
cdr3_nt: TGCAGTGCTAGAGCTGCGGGGGGGCAGATCTTC

cdr3_length: 15
clone_size: -
v_call: TRBV27
d_call: -
j_call: TRBJ2-2
cdr3_aa: CASSLARRDPGELFF
cdr3_nt: TGTGCCAGCAGTTTAGCACGGAGGGACCCCGGGGAGCTGTTTTTT

cdr3_length: 14
clone_size: -
v_call: TRBV2
d_call: -
j_call: TRBJ2-1
cdr3_aa: CASSYPLAGAEQFF
cdr3_nt: TGTGCCAGCAGTTACCCTCTGGCCGGGGCTGAGCAGTTCTTC

cdr3_length: 14
clone_size: -
v_call: TRBV30
d_call: -
j_call: TRBJ1-2
cdr3_aa: CAWSPLRAIYGYTF
cdr3_nt: TGTGCCTGGAGTCCCCTCCGGGCTATCTATGGCTACACCTTC

cdr3_length: 14
clone_size: -
v_call: TRBV6-5
d_call: TRBD2
j_call: TRBJ2-7
cdr3_aa: CASSKTSGPYEQYF
cdr3_nt: TGTGCCAGCAGCAAGACTAGCGGACCCTACGAGCAGTACTTC

cdr3_length: 15
clone_size: -
v_call: TRBV6-5
d_call: -
j_call: TRBJ2-7
cdr3_aa: CASSYRGSVAYEQYF
cdr3_nt: TGTGCCAGCAGTTACCGAGGTTCCGTGGCCTACGAGCAGTACTTC